This T cell receptor beta chain was retrieved from a study of OX40 agonist ivuxolimab in advanced cancers. Study overall: All patients had ivuxolimab intravenously every 2 weeks at 0.01 to 10 mg/kg. Three patients had partial responses: one hepatocellular carcinoma, two cutaneous melanoma.

Profiled with immunoSEQ multiplex PCR; TCRdb holds only in-frame clones, not every one. This sample yields roughly 63,000 clones, of which roughly 87% are seen a single time; about 11% belongs to the top ten. The CDR3 length is 13 residues. Trimming left V 5 bases short and J 5 bases short, with 10 bases between. Germline V gives CDR1 SEHNR, CDR2 FQNEAQ (reference sequence). This TCR derives from an adult with an advanced solid tumor such as melanoma, head and neck, liver or kidney cancer. This sequence joins TRBV7-9 and TRBJ2-1; no clear D. The starting material was CD4+ or CD8+ T cells sorted from blood, obtained in a trial of the OX40 agonist ivuxolimab. The DNA of the CDR3 is TGTGCCAGCAGCCCCCCGGGTGACAATGAGCAGTTCTTC. The encoded protein is CASSPPGDNEQFF.